The 25 T cell receptor beta chains below were found in one sample sequenced in a study of T cell responses to AZD1222 COVID-19 vaccine. Profiled with immunoSEQ multiplex PCR; TCRdb holds only in-frame clones, not every one. Of approximately 82,000 clones in the sample, more than 85% were seen once. The sequencing here drew on peripheral blood, taken on day 0 of AZD1222 vaccination. Receptors originate from an adult in good health.

The chain recombines TRBV19 with TRBJ1-1; a weak D match, TRBD1 (6 bases). The CDR3 is 15 amino acids. Trimming shortened V by 5 bases and J by 1 base, and 14 bases separated the two germline ends. In germline, CDR1 is LNHDA, CDR2 SQIVND (reference sequence). In DNA, the CDR3 is TGTGCCAGTAGTCCACGGTGGACAGAGAACACTGAAGCTTTCTTT. It is translated as CASSPRWTENTEAFF.

J is TRBJ1-1 and V is TRBV6-6; D is undetermined. From germline, CDR1 is MNHNY and CDR2 SVGAGI (reference sequence). The CDR3 sequence is 11 residues long. Trimming took off 7 bases at V and 8 bases at J, with 11 bases between the two ends. CDR3 nucleotides: TGTGCCAGCAAGACGGGCAGGGAAGCTTTCTTT. Its protein is CASKTGREAFF.

V gene TRBV28 combines with J gene TRBJ2-7, with D possibly being TRBD1 (6 bases). The germline CDR1 and CDR2 sequences are MDHEN and SYDVKM. Between the trimmed V and J ends, which lost 6 bases and 0 bases, there was a span of 15 bases. The CDR3 spans 15 residues. Here the CDR3 DNA reads TGTGCCAGCAGCCCGACCACAGGGATCTCCTACGAGCAGTACTTC. It is translated as CASSPTTGISYEQYF. Drawing the rest from reference TRBV28 and TRBJ2-7, the complete variable domain is DVKVTQSSRYLVKRTGEKVFLECVQDMDHENMFWYRQDPGLGLRLIYFSYDVKMKEKGDIPEGYSVSREKKERFSLILESASTNQTSMYLCASSPTTGISYEQYFGPGTRLTVT.

The V call is TRBV6-5, the J call TRBJ1-3, with TRBD1 as a possible D gene (6 bases). V was pared by 6 bases and J by 0 bases, with 12 bases between. Germline assignment: CDR1 MNHEY and CDR2 SVGAGI. The CDR3 is 15 residues long. The CDR3, as DNA: TGTGCCAGCAGCTTGGACAGAGTCTCTGGAAACACCATATATTTT. It is translated as CASSLDRVSGNTIYF.

The chain has TRBV5-5 and TRBJ1-1, with D perhaps TRBD1 (5 bases). CDR3 length: 14 residues. Germline CDR1 and CDR2: SGHKS and YYEKEE (reference sequence). V was pared by 3 bases and J by 0 bases, with 9 bases between. The chain's CDR3 is CASSSGPLNTEAFF. In DNA, the CDR3 is TGTGCCAGCAGCTCGGGACCTTTGAACACTGAAGCTTTCTTT. Drawing the rest from reference TRBV5-5 and TRBJ1-1, the complete variable domain is DAGVTQSPTHLIKTRGQQVTLRCSPISGHKSVSWYQQVLGQGPQFIFQYYEKEERGRGNFPDRFSARQFPNYSSELNVNALLLGDSALYLCASSSGPLNTEAFFGQGTRLTVV.

This sequence joins TRBV11-2 and TRBJ1-4, with D maybe TRBD1 (5 bases). CDR1 and CDR2 (germline): SGHAT, FQNNGV. The CDR3 consists of 16 residues. V lost 3 bases and J 4 bases, leaving 15 bases between the germline ends. CDR3 sequence (DNA): TGTGCCAGCAGCTTGACGGGGGTGCTCTATAATGAAAAACTGTTTTTT. It codes for CASSLTGVLYNEKLFF.

J is TRBJ2-7 and V is TRBV11-2; 9 bases match TRBD1. Germline assignment: CDR1 SGHAT and CDR2 FQNNGV. This CDR3 is 15 amino acids long. V lost 1 base and J lost 1; bases outside the gene matches: 2. The DNA for the CDR3 is TGTGCCAGCAGCTTAGGCGGGACAGGGTCCTACGAGCAGTACTTC. Protein sequence: CASSLGGTGSYEQYF.

The chain has TRBV28 and TRBJ1-2; D is unclear. Germline CDR1 MDHEN, CDR2 SYDVKM. Trimming stripped 2 bases from V and 7 bases from J, with 14 bases between. This CDR3 has 14 amino acids. The CDR3 is CASSLPPDYAGYTF. The CDR3 DNA reads as TGTGCCAGCAGTTTACCACCCGACTACGCTGGCTACACCTTC.

This chain connects TRBV7-2 to TRBJ2-7, with D unclear. The CDR3 spans 13 residues. V lost 1 base and J 7 bases, leaving 11 bases between the germline ends. Germline CDR1 is SGHTA and CDR2 is FQGNSA. The CDR3 DNA follows: TGTGCCAGCAGCTTAGAGTCCACCAGGGAGCAGTACTTC. It encodes CASSLESTREQYF.

The CDR3 bases are TGTGCCAGCAGCCCGATCACAGGGGAGTCTGGAAACACCATATATTTT. This sequence encodes CASSPITGESGNTIYF. The chain joins TRBV7-9 to TRBJ1-3; 7 nucleotides match TRBD1. This CDR3 has 16 amino acids. The germline CDR1 and CDR2 sequences are SEHNR and FQNEAQ (reference sequence). V was clipped by 5 bases and J by 1 base; unmatched bases: 8.

CDR3 region: CASSDRDQGDYGYTF. CDR3 DNA: TGTGCCAGCAGTGACAGGGACCAGGGGGACTATGGCTACACCTTC. The V gene is TRBV6-2 or TRBV6-3, the J gene TRBJ1-2; TRBD1 agrees at 7 bases. This CDR3 is built from 15 residues. V trimming: 5 bases; J trimming: 3 bases; junction bases outside the gene matches: 9. Germline CDR1 reads MNHEY; CDR2 reads SVGEGT.

The chain carries TRBV7-2 and TRBJ2-3; no definite D call. The ends were cut back, 2 bases at V and 2 bases at J, with 11 bases in the middle. The germline CDR1 and CDR2 sequences are SGHTA and FQGNSA. The length of the CDR3 is 15 residues. The DNA of the CDR3 is TGTGCCAGCAGCTTATTCGGGCGCTACACAGATACGCAGTATTTT. This gives the protein CASSLFGRYTDTQYF. Full variable domain (rest looked up from reference TRBV7-2 and TRBJ2-3): GAGVSQSPSNKVTEKGKDVELRCDPISGHTALYWYRQSLGQGLEFLIYFQGNSAPDKSGLPSDRFSAERTGGSVSTLTIQRTQQEDSAVYLCASSLFGRYTDTQYFGPGTRLTVL.

The chain recombines TRBV28 with TRBJ1-1; no definite D call. V gave up 6 bases and J gave up 3 bases, with 8 bases separating them. Germline CDR1 MDHEN, CDR2 SYDVKM. This CDR3 contains 12 residues. The CDR3 DNA reads as TGTGCCAGCAGGTTAAGTCACACTGAAGCTTTCTTT. Amino acid sequence: CASRLSHTEAFF.

Only one count was recorded for this clone. The chain recombines TRBV5-8 with TRBJ2-6; TRBD1 agrees at 7 bases. This CDR3 spans 17 amino acids. With V trimmed by 3 bases and J by 2 bases, 8 bases remained unmatched. Germline loops: CDR1 SGHTS, CDR2 YDEGEE. In nucleotides, the CDR3 is TGTGCCAGCAGCTCGTACATGAGGGGGCCTGGGGCCAACGTCCTGACTTTC. This encodes CASSSYMRGPGANVLTF.

This chain joins TRBV3-1 (or the pseudogene TRBV3-2) and TRBJ1-1; D is possibly TRBD1 (6 bases). The germline gives CDR1 LGHDT, CDR2 YNNKEL (reference sequence). With 7 bases removed from V and 2 bases from J, the gap between germline ends came to 14 bases. This CDR3 has 14 residues. CDR3 DNA: TGTGCCAGCACCCCCCCCGGGGGCAACACTGAAGCTTTCTTT. Its protein is CASTPPGGNTEAFF.

In its sample, this clone was seen once. The chain carries TRBV6-5 and TRBJ1-2, with 9 nucleotides matching TRBD1. Per germline, CDR1 MNHEY and CDR2 SVGAGI. This CDR3 is built from 16 residues. V trimming: 2 bases; J trimming: 7 bases; junction bases outside the gene matches: 11. The CDR3 loop reads CASSYDVHRGLSGYTF. The DNA for the CDR3 is TGTGCCAGCAGTTACGATGTCCACAGGGGGCTCTCTGGCTACACCTTC.

The rearrangement joins TRBV15 to TRBJ1-6; D call uncertain. The germline V gene encodes CDR1 LNHNV and CDR2 YYDKDF (reference sequence). V was cut by 0 bases and J by 5 bases, with 5 bases left in between. This CDR3 contains 14 residues. CDR3 bases: TGTGCCACCAGCAGAGATCTCAATAATTCACCCCTCCACTTT. Its translation: CATSRDLNNSPLHF.

The table lists this clone with a few counts. The chain recombines TRBV9 with TRBJ1-6; D may be TRBD1 (6 bases). V lost 0 bases, J lost 10 bases, and 11 bases lay in between. The CDR3 extends over 14 amino acids. The V gene's germline CDR1 is SGDLS and CDR2 YYNGEE. CDR3 region: CASSVARGGSPLHF. CDR3 sequence (DNA): TGTGCCAGCAGCGTAGCCAGGGGTGGATCACCCCTCCACTTT.

The chain couples TRBV5-1 to TRBJ2-5; tentative D call: TRBD2 (5 bases). The ends were cut back, 0 bases at V and 2 bases at J, with 11 bases in the middle. This CDR3 has 15 amino acids. The germline CDR1 and CDR2 sequences are SGHRS and YFSETQ. This CDR3 reads CASSLEMGRQETQYF. CDR3 sequence (DNA): TGCGCCAGCAGCTTGGAAATGGGGAGACAAGAGACCCAGTACTTC.

The sample holds one count of this clone. The chain recombines TRBV19 with TRBJ2-7, with 9 bases that match TRBD1. V shed 2 bases and J 5 bases; nucleotides not matched to a gene: 7. In germline, CDR1 is LNHDA, CDR2 SQIVND (reference sequence). This CDR3 is built from 15 residues. The CDR3 DNA reads as TGTGCCAGTAGTATAATGGACAGGGGAATCGACGAGCAGTACTTC. Protein: CASSIMDRGIDEQYF. Variable domain in full (rest from reference TRBV19 and TRBJ2-7): DGGITQSPKYLFRKEGQNVTLSCEQNLNHDAMYWYRQDPGQGLRLIYYSQIVNDFQKGDIAEGYSVSREKKESFPLTVTSAQKNPTAFYLCASSIMDRGIDEQYFGPGTRLTVT.

This clone was recorded once. This chain uses TRBV19 with TRBJ1-4; D is possibly TRBD1 (5 bases). The CDR3 sequence is 14 residues long. V lost 11 bases to trimming and J lost 4 bases, with 17 bases between them. Germline CDR1 LNHDA, CDR2 SQIVND (reference sequence). The CDR3 sequence: CASQPRQHNEKLFF. The CDR3 DNA is TGTGCCTCCCAACCCCGACAGCATAATGAAAAACTGTTTTTT.

This sequence joins TRBV5-1 and TRBJ1-5; 7 bases align to TRBD1. Looked up from germline, CDR1 is SGHRS and CDR2 is YFSETQ. The CDR3 is made up of 15 amino acids. Trimming cost V 0 bases and J 8 bases; bases outside gene matches: 8. The CDR3 DNA reads as TGCGCCAGCAGCTTGGATCCGGCAGGGGGGAAGCCCCAGCATTTT. Translated, it gives CASSLDPAGGKPQHF.

This sequence joins TRBV5-1 and TRBJ1-3, with D hard to call. Germline V gives CDR1 SGHRS, CDR2 YFSETQ. V was pared by 4 bases and J by 4 bases, with 15 bases between. This CDR3 is built from 15 residues. This CDR3 reads CASSPGGWSGNTIYF. The CDR3 region has the DNA TGCGCCAGCAGCCCAGGAGGGTGGTCCGGAAACACCATATATTTT.

The genes are TRBV10-2 and TRBJ2-2, with 11 bases aligning to TRBD2. Losses at the gene ends were 6 bases for V and 5 bases for J; bases not matched to a gene: 5. This CDR3 is built from 15 residues. Germline CDR1 is WSHSY and CDR2 is SAAADI. For the CDR3, the DNA is TGCGCCAGCAGCTTAGCGGGGGGGCAGACCGGGGAGCTGTTTTTT. This codes for CASSLAGGQTGELFF.

Notes on this clone: Germline and junction disagree at one end, which may indicate a read error. The chain recombines TRBV2 with TRBJ1-2; 8 bases align to TRBD1. This CDR3 comprises 15 residues. The germline CDR1 and CDR2 sequences are SNHLY and FYNNEI. The CDR3 sequence: CASSEGQGLYYGYTF. The CDR3 DNA sequence: TGTGCCAGCAGCGAAGGACAGGGACTATACTATGGCTACACCTTC.